These 21 T cell receptor beta chains share one sample of origin, sequenced in a study of long-term antiretroviral therapy in people with HIV. Sequencing used immunoSEQ v3.0 at survey level. This table comes from immunoSEQ multiplex PCR, and its TCRdb copy is limited to in-frame clones, with some not included. The sample holds about 17,000 clones, 65% to 85% seen once. The sample here was unsorted PBMCs, taken roughly 2.5 years before starting antiretroviral therapy. The receptors stem from a woman in her forties or fifties with HIV.

This clone was counted only a few times. V usage is TRBV4-2 and J usage is TRBJ1-2; 12 bases are a match to TRBD1. V lost 0 bases to trimming and J lost 8 bases; unmatched junction nucleotides: 7. The CDR3 extends over 16 amino acids. CDR1 and CDR2 from the germline V gene are LGHNA and YNFKEQ. DNA for the CDR3: TGTGCCAGCAGCCAAGATCCCGGGACAGGGGGCTACGGCTACACCTTC. Its translation: CASSQDPGTGGYGYTF.

V is TRBV2 and J is TRBJ2-5, with TRBD2 as a possible D gene (5 bases). Germline values: CDR1 SNHLY, CDR2 FYNNEI. Trimming removed 5 bases at V and 2 bases at J, with 9 bases between. This CDR3 spans 13 amino acids. CDR3 sequence (DNA): TGTGCCAGCAGTCTAGCCCTGCAAGAGACCCAGTACTTC. This encodes CASSLALQETQYF.

This rearrangement joins TRBV30 to TRBJ1-6; a possible D gene is TRBD1 (5 bases). The CDR3 sequence is 13 residues long. Trimming removed 4 bases at V and 4 bases at J, with 8 bases between. In germline, CDR1 is GTSNPN, CDR2 SVGIG (reference sequence). CDR3 loop: CAWTGEYNSPLHF. As DNA, the CDR3 is TGTGCCTGGACGGGGGAGTATAATTCACCCCTCCACTTT.

This chain links TRBV4-1 with TRBJ1-6; D not certain. The V end was cut by 1 base, the J end by 7 bases, with 11 bases between. Germline V gives CDR1 MGHRA, CDR2 YSYEKL. The CDR3 contains 15 residues. In DNA, the CDR3 is TGCGCCAGCAGCCAAGTTAAACTCGTAAATTCACCCCTCCACTTT. Its translation is CASSQVKLVNSPLHF.

The chain recombines TRBV5-4 with TRBJ2-3, with 10 bases matching TRBD1. Germline CDR1 is SGHNT and CDR2 is YYREEE (reference sequence). V gave up 4 bases and J gave up 5 bases; unmatched junction bases: 4. CDR3 length: 14 amino acids. This chain's CDR3 is CASSPRTGGDTQYF. The DNA for the CDR3 is TGTGCCAGCAGCCCAAGGACAGGGGGAGATACGCAGTATTTT.

This clone turned up a few times. J is TRBJ2-1 and V is TRBV7-9; 8 bases match TRBD2. With V trimmed by 1 base and J by 0 bases, 8 bases remained unmatched. Germline V gene sequence: CDR1 SEHNR, CDR2 FQNEAQ (reference sequence). The CDR3 length is 18 residues. The CDR3 region has the DNA TGTGCCAGCAGCTTAGGGTCTGGCGGGGGGCGCTCCTACAATGAGCAGTTCTTC. Translated: CASSLGSGGGRSYNEQFF. The full variable domain, rest sourced from reference TRBV7-9 and TRBJ2-1, is DTGVSQNPRHKITKRGQNVTFRCDPISEHNRLYWYRQTLGQGPEFLTYFQNEAQLEKSRLLSDRFSAERPKGSFSTLEIQRTEQGDSAMYLCASSLGSGGGRSYNEQFFGPGTRLTVL.

J is TRBJ2-2 and V is TRBV27, with 10 nucleotides matching TRBD1. Per germline, CDR1 MNHEY and CDR2 SMNVEV (reference sequence). The CDR3 extends over 17 amino acids. With V trimmed by 5 bases and J by 4 bases, 10 bases remained unmatched. CDR3 sequence (DNA): TGTGCCAGCAGTGTCCAATCGGGACAGGGGAGCACCGGGGAGCTGTTTTTT. Residues: CASSVQSGQGSTGELFF.

The J gene is TRBJ2-1, the V gene TRBV19, with TRBD1 matching over 12 bases. CDR3 length: 15 residues. Per the germline V gene, CDR1 is LNHDA and CDR2 is SQIVND (reference sequence). Germline trimming cut 9 bases from V and 5 bases from J; bases unmatched to any gene: 8. CDR3 loop: CASAWDRGPNNEQFF. The CDR3 bases are TGTGCCAGCGCTTGGGACAGGGGGCCTAACAATGAGCAGTTCTTC.

The chain carries TRBV5-1 and TRBJ2-1; D might be TRBD1 or TRBD2, each matching 5 bases. The germline V gene encodes CDR1 SGHRS and CDR2 YFSETQ. The CDR3 runs to 14 residues. Trimming took off 0 bases at V and 8 bases at J, with 12 bases between the two ends. This CDR3 reads CASSLGGVRDEQFF. The CDR3 region has the DNA TGCGCCAGCAGCTTGGGAGGGGTTCGGGATGAGCAGTTCTTC.

The V gene is TRBV27, the J gene TRBJ2-2, with 7 bases aligning to TRBD2. The ends lost 8 bases at V and 1 base at J; junction bases unmatched: 7. This CDR3 contains 15 residues. Germline CDR1 and CDR2: MNHEY and SMNVEV (reference sequence). The CDR3 protein is CASLGLAENTGELFF. The DNA for the CDR3 is TGTGCCAGCCTGGGGCTAGCGGAGAACACCGGGGAGCTGTTTTTT.

The chain joins TRBV13 to TRBJ1-1; weak D call: TRBD1 (6 bases). The CDR3 contains 14 residues. Trimming left V 5 bases short and J 6 bases short, with 16 bases between. Germline CDR1 is PRHDT and CDR2 is FYEKMQ (reference sequence). In DNA form, the CDR3 reads TGTGCCAGCAGCCCAAAGGGGGGGGCGGCTGAAGCTTTCTTT. This encodes CASSPKGGAAEAFF. The full variable domain, its missing parts supplied by reference TRBV13 and TRBJ1-1, is AAGVIQSPRHLIKEKRETATLKCYPIPRHDTVYWYQQGPGQDPQFLISFYEKMQSDKGSIPDRFSAQQFSDYHSELNMSSLELGDSALYFCASSPKGGAAEAFFGQGTRLTVV.

V gene TRBV5-1 combines with J gene TRBJ2-3; 12 nucleotides line up with TRBD2. The germline V gene encodes CDR1 SGHRS and CDR2 YFSETQ. Trimming removed 6 bases from V and 9 bases from J; junction bases left unmatched: 14. This CDR3 spans 16 amino acids. The CDR3 DNA follows: TGCGCCAGCATCGGAGACGCTAGCGGGGGGGCGCGGACGCAGTATTTT. Translating it yields CASIGDASGGARTQYF.

This clone qualifies as large (0.1 to 1%). Other DNA sequences in the same sample also yield this CDR3. The chain uses TRBV9 and TRBJ1-1; a possible D gene is TRBD1 (5 bases). Germline CDR1 and CDR2: SGDLS and YYNGEE. The CDR3 extends over 15 amino acids. V dropped 0 bases and J dropped 0 bases, with 9 bases sitting between them. CDR3 bases: TGTGCCAGCAGCGTAGGACAGTTTATGAACACTGAAGCTTTCTTT. This gives the protein CASSVGQFMNTEAFF.

This chain links TRBV30 with TRBJ1-2, with no clear D. Germline V gives CDR1 GTSNPN, CDR2 SVGIG (reference sequence). V lost 4 bases and J lost 2, with 8 bases in between. The CDR3 has 12 residues. The CDR3 nucleotides read TGTGCCTGGACCCTAGACAACTATGGCTACACCTTC. Translated, it gives CAWTLDNYGYTF.

The genes are TRBV5-6 and TRBJ1-6, with D hard to call. Trimming shortened V by 1 base and J by 5 bases, and 16 bases separated the two germline ends. Germline CDR1 is SGHDT and CDR2 is YYEEEE. This CDR3 comprises 17 residues. For the CDR3, the DNA is TGTGCCAGCAGCTTGATCATGGCAGGTGGAAATAATTCACCCCTCCACTTT. Residues: CASSLIMAGGNNSPLHF.

The chain has TRBV5-1 and TRBJ1-6, with TRBD1 identical over 9 bases. CDR3 size: 16 residues. J lost 11 bases, V lost 4 bases, and 13 bases had no gene match. Germline CDR1 and CDR2: SGHRS and YFSETQ. CDR3 protein: CASSVQIQTGGAPLHF. The CDR3 DNA sequence: TGCGCCAGCAGCGTCCAGATCCAGACAGGGGGAGCACCCCTCCACTTT.

The chain uses TRBV19 and TRBJ2-1, with D possibly TRBD2 on 5 matching bases. Between the trimmed V and J ends, which lost 1 base and 4 bases, there was a span of 11 bases. Germline V lookup: CDR1 LNHDA, CDR2 SQIVND (reference sequence). The CDR3 sequence is 15 residues long. The CDR3 loop reads CASSIGSGEYNEQFF. CDR3 DNA: TGTGCCAGTAGTATAGGATCTGGGGAGTACAATGAGCAGTTCTTC.

The chain employs TRBV7-2 and TRBJ1-1, with a weak D call TRBD1 (5 bases). Germline V gives CDR1 SGHTA, CDR2 FQGNSA. Trimming left V 0 bases short and J 0 bases short, with 8 bases between. This CDR3 has 15 residues. CDR3 sequence reads: CASSLAGQLNTEAFF. The CDR3 DNA follows: TGTGCCAGCAGCTTAGCGGGGCAGTTGAACACTGAAGCTTTCTTT.

This clone has a single count. The J gene is TRBJ2-7, the V gene TRBV5-1; 8 bases map to TRBD1. After removal of 4 bases from V and 3 bases from J, the junction contained 6 bases not matched to a gene. In germline, CDR1 is SGHRS, CDR2 YFSETQ. The CDR3 spans 14 residues. The CDR3 bases are TGCGCCAGCAGCGTCGGACAGGGCTTCTACGAGCAGTACTTC. This sequence encodes CASSVGQGFYEQYF.

This clone was counted a single time. The rearrangement uses TRBV2 and TRBJ1-4, with D perhaps matching TRBD1 (5 bases). The CDR3 spans 14 residues. CDR1 and CDR2 from the germline V gene are SNHLY and FYNNEI. The ends were cut back, 7 bases at V and 4 bases at J, with 13 bases in the middle. In nucleotides, the CDR3 is TGTGCCAGCACCATGGGGCGGAGTAATGAAAAACTGTTTTTT. Protein sequence: CASTMGRSNEKLFF.

J is TRBJ2-7 and V is TRBV4-1, with TRBD1 as a possible D gene (7 bases). V lost 3 bases and J 4 bases, leaving 16 bases between the germline ends. The CDR3 is 15 amino acids. CDR1 MGHRA and CDR2 YSYEKL come from the germline V gene. The CDR3 DNA follows: TGCGCCAGCAGCCAGGCCCAGGGGGGCCCATACGAGCAGTACGTC. Translated: CASSQAQGGPYEQYV.